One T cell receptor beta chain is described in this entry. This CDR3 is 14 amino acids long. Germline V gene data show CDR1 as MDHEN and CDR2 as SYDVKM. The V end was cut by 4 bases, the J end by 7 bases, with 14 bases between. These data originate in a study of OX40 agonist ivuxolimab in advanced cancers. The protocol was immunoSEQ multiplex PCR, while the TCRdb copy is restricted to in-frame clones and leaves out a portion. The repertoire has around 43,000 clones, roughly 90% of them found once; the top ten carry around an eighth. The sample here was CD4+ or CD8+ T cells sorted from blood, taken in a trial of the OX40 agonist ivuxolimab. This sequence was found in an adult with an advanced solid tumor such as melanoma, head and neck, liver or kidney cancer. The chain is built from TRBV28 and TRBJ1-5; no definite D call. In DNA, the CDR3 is TGTGCCAGCAGTTACCAAAGGGTGAGCCAGCCCCAGCATTTT. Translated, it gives CASSYQRVSQPQHF.